This T cell receptor (beta chain) was captured by sequencing in a study of blood T cell repertoires in COVID-19. Study as a whole: Both acute and convalescent COVID-19 samples were obtained from the United States, Italy and Spain. Sources were T cells, B-cell-depleted T cells, or PBMCs; the material itself was cDNA or gDNA.

In the original processing: The assay estimated nucleated cells by amplifying reference gene primers. This table comes from immunoSEQ multiplex PCR, and its TCRdb copy is limited to in-frame clones, with some not included. V and J calls plus clone size are reproduced from that table; the DNA served to infer D and trimming. The table lists 30,000 to 45,000 clones, 78% of them singletons. V was trimmed by 3 bases and J by 3 bases, leaving 9 bases between them. This CDR3 has 13 residues. Germline values: CDR1 SGHNT, CDR2 YENEEA. The sequence was obtained from a man aged 60 to 75 with acute or convalescent COVID-19. The chain employs TRBV11-3 and TRBJ2-7; D remains ambiguous. Sequencing used peripheral blood. The CDR3 DNA follows: TGTGCCAGCAGCTTGGTCGGTGGCTACGAGCAGTACTTC. Encoded protein: CASSLVGGYEQYF.